This T cell receptor beta chain was obtained from a study of T cell repertoires in cytomegalovirus infection. MiXCR, run by TCRdb on the reads, gives a single entry per CDR3 protein. The repertoire consists of 450,000 to 550,000 distinct CDR3 sequences, with about 15% occurring once and the leading ten covering 20% to 30%. This clonotype has only a few counts. Trimming stripped 0 bases from V and 3 bases from J, with 14 bases between. Germline CDR1 reads LGHDT; CDR2 reads YNNKEL (reference sequence). This CDR3 is built from 16 residues. This TCR came from a human donor in good health (CMV status not recorded). Some clones in this sample may be carry-over from other donors' samples. The chain recombines TRBV3-1 with TRBJ1-2; no definite D call. Material: CD8+ T cells from PBMCs. CDR3 coding DNA: TGTGCCAGCAGCCAAGAAGGAGAAGGGCTAGACTATGGCTACACCTTC. Translated, it gives CASSQEGEGLDYGYTF.